One T cell receptor (beta chain) is described in this entry. Its binding antigen is unknown. It has no much larger one-base neighbor in the sample; base qualities were not kept. Cut back by 9 bases and 1 base, the V and J ends lie 9 bases apart. From a lookup of the germline V gene (reference sequence), CDR1 and CDR2 are LNHDA and SQIVND. From cysteine to phenylalanine, the CDR3 is 12 amino acids long. Kept here is only the CDR3 DNA, which spans 36 bases and is read in frame from base 1. Collaborating institutions collected whole blood in K2EDTA tubes following their own protocols. For TCRbeta analysis, collaborators shipped samples in one of three forms: frozen whole blood, isolated PBMCs, or DNA extracted from either of those sample types. This record comes from a study of blood T cell repertoires in COVID-19 (dated by TCRdb to 2018 to 2021). Regarding the research as a whole: Samples covering the acute and convalescent phases of COVID-19 were provided by collaborators in the United States, Italy and Spain. The prospective study material was composed of cDNA or gDNA derived from T cells, B-cell-depleted T cells, or PBMCs. Subjects who had been exposed to COVID-19, were actively infected with it, or had recovered from it provided the deeply sampled blood TCRbeta repertoires that made up the dataset. The repertoires were made available in a free public database intended to serve as a resource for research on the immune response to SARS-CoV-2. Samples came from the ongoing ImmuneRACE study (first 160 participants) plus 1,254 subjects from 6 global collaborators. A de-identified subject ID, COVID-19 status, age in years and sex were almost always included in the sample metadata. Where available, HLA class I and class II types were taken from metadata supplied by the sample provider and were not determined by assay-based typing. The investigation overall reported the following: The quantity of clinical and demographic metadata differed by source and by participant and was supplied without curation.

TCRbeta CDR3 regions were amplified from genomic DNA using the immunoSEQ Assay, a bias-controlled multiplex PCR. Per the source publication's procedure: Within the assay, amplification of reference gene primers was used to estimate how many nucleated cells each sample contained. Sequence reads were collapsed and filtered to measure the absolute abundance of every unique TCRbeta CDR3 rearrangement. For each sample, productive Simpson clonality was calculated by taking the square root of Simpson's diversity index across productive rearrangements. TCRdb mirrors the immuneACCESS table, restricted to in-frame sequences. Some clones are absent from its copies; in checked studies, under half trace to an unresolved V gene, and the reason for the others is unknown. D and trimming come from the DNA, and the V and J calls and clone size come from that table. The sample yields 70,000 or so clones; 87% were counted once. The ten largest clonotypes hold around 5.8% of the sample.

Material for sequencing was peripheral blood. This chain is built from TRBV19 and TRBJ1-1; the D gene lacks a confident call. The sequence was obtained from a woman aged 45-59 years with acute or convalescent COVID-19. CDR3 region: CASQTENTEAFF. The nucleotide sequence reads TGTGCCAGCCAAACAGAGAACACTGAAGCTTTCTTT.